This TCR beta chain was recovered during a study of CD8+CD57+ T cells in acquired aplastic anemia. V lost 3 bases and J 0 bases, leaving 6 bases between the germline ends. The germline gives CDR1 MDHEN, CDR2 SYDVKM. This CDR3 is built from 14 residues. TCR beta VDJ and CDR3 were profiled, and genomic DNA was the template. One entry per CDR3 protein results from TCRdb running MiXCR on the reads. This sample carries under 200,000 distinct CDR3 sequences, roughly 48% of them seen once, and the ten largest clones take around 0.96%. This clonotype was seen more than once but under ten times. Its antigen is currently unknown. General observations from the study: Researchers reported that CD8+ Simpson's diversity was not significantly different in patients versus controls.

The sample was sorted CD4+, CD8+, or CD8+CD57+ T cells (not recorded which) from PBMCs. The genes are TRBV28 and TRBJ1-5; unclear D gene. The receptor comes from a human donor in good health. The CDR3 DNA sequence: TGTGCCAGCAGTTTCATAAATAGCAATCAGCCCCAGCATTTT. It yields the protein CASSFINSNQPQHF. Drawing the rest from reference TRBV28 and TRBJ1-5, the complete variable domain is DVKVTQSSRYLVKRTGEKVFLECVQDMDHENMFWYRQDPGLGLRLIYFSYDVKMKEKGDIPEGYSVSREKKERFSLILESASTNQTSMYLCASSFINSNQPQHFGDGTRLSIL.